This TCR beta chain was captured in a study of spatial heterogeneity in lung cancer. Study-level information: Raw reads contained each unique TCR and UMI combination more than ten times on average. General observations from the study: Detection of ubiquitous tumor TCRs in blood was higher at resection than follow-up.

At least ten counts were recorded for this clonotype. Its antigen remains unidentified. TCRdb passed the 5' RACE reads through MiXCR, listing each CDR3 protein once. In the table there are about 45,000 distinct CDR3 sequences, 10% to 15% of which are singletons. Germline CDR1 reads SGHRS; CDR2 reads YFSETQ. This CDR3 spans 13 amino acids. V shed 5 bases and J shed 7 bases, with 12 bases lying between them. Regarding time point: sample taken at primary tumor resection. Material for sequencing was whole RNA from tumor, nontumor lung or frozen PBMC, left unsorted. Sequencing was performed on PBMCs, taken at surgery. This chain connects TRBV5-1 to TRBJ2-2; D is possibly TRBD1 or TRBD2 (5 bases each). This sequence originates from a female donor with early-stage non-small cell lung cancer. CDR3 coding DNA: TGCGCCAGCAGTTCCGGGACGGGCGGGGAGCTGTTTTTT. Encoded protein: CASSSGTGGELFF.